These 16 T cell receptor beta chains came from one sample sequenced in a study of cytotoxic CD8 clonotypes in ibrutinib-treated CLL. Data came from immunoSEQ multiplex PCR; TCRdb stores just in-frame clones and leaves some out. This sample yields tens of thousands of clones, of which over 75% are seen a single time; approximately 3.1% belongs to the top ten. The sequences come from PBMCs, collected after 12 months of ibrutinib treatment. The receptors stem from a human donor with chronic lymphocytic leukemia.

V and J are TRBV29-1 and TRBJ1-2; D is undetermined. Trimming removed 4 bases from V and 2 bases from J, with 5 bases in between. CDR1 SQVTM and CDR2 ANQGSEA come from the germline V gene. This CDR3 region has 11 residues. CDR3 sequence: CSVGENYGYTF. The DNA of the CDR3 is TGCAGCGTTGGGGAAAACTATGGCTACACCTTC.

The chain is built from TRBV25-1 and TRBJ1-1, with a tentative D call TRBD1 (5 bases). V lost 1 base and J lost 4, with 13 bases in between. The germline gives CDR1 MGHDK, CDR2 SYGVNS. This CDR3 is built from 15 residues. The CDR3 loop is CASSELEIGGTEAFF. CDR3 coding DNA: TGTGCCAGCAGTGAATTAGAAATCGGGGGCACTGAAGCTTTCTTT. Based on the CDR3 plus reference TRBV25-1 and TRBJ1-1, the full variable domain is EADIYQTPRYLVIGTGKKITLECSQTMGHDKMYWYQQDPGMELHLIHYSYGVNSTEKGDLSSESTVSRIRTEHFPLTLESARPSHTSQYLCASSELEIGGTEAFFGQGTRLTVV.

The CDR3 loop reads CASSPKADRGLTDTQYF. DNA of the CDR3: TGTGCCAGCTCACCTAAAGCGGACAGGGGGCTTACAGATACGCAGTATTTT. This chain uses TRBV18 with TRBJ2-3; TRBD1 agrees at 11 bases. V shed 3 bases, J shed 3 bases, and the junction held 8 bases outside the gene matches. The CDR3 has 17 residues. CDR1 is KGHSH, CDR2 LQKENI, per germline.

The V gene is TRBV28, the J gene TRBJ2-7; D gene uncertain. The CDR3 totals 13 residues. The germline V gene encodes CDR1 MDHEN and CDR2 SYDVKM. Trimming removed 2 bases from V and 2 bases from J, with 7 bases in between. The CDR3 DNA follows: TGTGCCAGCAGTTTAGGCAGCACCTACGAGCAGTACTTC. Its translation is CASSLGSTYEQYF.

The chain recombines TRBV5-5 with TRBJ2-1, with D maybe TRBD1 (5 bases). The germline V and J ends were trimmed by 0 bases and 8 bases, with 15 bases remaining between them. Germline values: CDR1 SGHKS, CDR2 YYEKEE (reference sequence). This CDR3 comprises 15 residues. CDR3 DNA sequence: TGTGCCAGCAGCTTGGAAGGGGTTCTTTGGGATGAGCAGTTCTTC. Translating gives CASSLEGVLWDEQFF.

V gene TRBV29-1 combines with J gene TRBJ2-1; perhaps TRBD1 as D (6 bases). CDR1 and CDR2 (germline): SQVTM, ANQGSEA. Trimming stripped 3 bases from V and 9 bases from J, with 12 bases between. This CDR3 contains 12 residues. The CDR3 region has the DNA TGCAGCGTTGACAGGGGTTCAGGTGAGCAGTTCTTC. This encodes CSVDRGSGEQFF.

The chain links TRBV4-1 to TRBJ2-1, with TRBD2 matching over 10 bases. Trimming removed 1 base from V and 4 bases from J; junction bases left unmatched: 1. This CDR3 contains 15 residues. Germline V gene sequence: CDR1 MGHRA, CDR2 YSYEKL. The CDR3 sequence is CASSQGAGGYNEQFF. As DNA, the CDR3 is TGCGCCAGCAGCCAAGGAGCGGGAGGGTACAATGAGCAGTTCTTC.

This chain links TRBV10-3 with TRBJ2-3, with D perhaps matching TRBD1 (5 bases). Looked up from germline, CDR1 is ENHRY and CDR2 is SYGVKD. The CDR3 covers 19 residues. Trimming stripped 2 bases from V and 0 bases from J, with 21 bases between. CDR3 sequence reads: CAISEPLEKTATSTDTQYF. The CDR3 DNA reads TGTGCCATCAGTGAGCCCCTAGAGAAGACAGCCACTAGCACAGATACGCAGTATTTT.

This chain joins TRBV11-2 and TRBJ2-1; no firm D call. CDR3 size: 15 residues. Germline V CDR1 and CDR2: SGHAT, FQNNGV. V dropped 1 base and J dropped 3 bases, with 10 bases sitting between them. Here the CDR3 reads CASSLGPGLYNEQFF. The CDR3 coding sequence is TGTGCCAGCAGCTTAGGGCCGGGCCTCTACAATGAGCAGTTCTTC.

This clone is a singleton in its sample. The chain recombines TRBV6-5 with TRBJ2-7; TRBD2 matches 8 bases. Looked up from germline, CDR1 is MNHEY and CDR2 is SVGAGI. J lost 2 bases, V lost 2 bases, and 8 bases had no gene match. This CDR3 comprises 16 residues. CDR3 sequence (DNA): TGTGCCAGCAGTTACGTCGCTTCGACTAGCGCCTACGAGCAGTACTTC. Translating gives CASSYVASTSAYEQYF.

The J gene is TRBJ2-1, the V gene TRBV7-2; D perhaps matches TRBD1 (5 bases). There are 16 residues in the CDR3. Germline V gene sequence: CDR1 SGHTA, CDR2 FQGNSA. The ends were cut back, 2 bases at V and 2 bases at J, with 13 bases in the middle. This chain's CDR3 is CASSLTPGQAYNEQFF. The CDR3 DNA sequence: TGTGCCAGCAGCTTAACCCCAGGGCAGGCCTACAATGAGCAGTTCTTC.

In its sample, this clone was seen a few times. CDR3 residues: CSVGRQANTEAFF. CDR3 DNA: TGCAGCGTTGGGCGACAGGCCAACACTGAAGCTTTCTTT. The chain joins TRBV29-1 to TRBJ1-1; D is perhaps TRBD1 (6 bases). This CDR3 is built from 13 residues. Germline CDR1 reads SQVTM; CDR2 reads ANQGSEA. Trimming took off 4 bases at V and 2 bases at J, with 11 bases between the two ends.

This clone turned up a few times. The CDR3 here is CASSAQTNTEAFF. The CDR3 nucleotides are TGTGCCAGCAGCGCCCAAACGAACACTGAAGCTTTCTTT. The V and J genes are TRBV9 and TRBJ1-1; D unresolved. The V gene lost 3 bases and the J gene lost 1 base, with 7 bases spanning the gap. The CDR3 runs to 13 residues. Germline CDR1 is SGDLS and CDR2 is YYNGEE.

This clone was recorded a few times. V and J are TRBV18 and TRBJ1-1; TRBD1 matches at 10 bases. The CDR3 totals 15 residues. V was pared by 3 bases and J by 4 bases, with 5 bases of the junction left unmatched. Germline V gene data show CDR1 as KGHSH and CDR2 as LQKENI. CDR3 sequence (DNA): TGTGCCAGCTCACCTGGGGGACAGGGGCGCACTGAAGCTTTCTTT. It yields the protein CASSPGGQGRTEAFF.

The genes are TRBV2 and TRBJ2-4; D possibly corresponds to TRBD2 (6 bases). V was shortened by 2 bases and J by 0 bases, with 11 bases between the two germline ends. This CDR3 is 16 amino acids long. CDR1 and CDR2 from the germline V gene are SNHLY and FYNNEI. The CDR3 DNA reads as TGTGCCAGCAGTGAATTAGGGAGGTTAGCCAAAAACATTCAGTACTTC. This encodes CASSELGRLAKNIQYF.

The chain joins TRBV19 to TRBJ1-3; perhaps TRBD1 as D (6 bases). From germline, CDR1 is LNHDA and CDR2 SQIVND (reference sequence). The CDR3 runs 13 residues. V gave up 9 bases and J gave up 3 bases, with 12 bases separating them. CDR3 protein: CASGGGGGNTIYF. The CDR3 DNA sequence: TGTGCCAGCGGAGGGGGAGGTGGAAACACCATATATTTT.